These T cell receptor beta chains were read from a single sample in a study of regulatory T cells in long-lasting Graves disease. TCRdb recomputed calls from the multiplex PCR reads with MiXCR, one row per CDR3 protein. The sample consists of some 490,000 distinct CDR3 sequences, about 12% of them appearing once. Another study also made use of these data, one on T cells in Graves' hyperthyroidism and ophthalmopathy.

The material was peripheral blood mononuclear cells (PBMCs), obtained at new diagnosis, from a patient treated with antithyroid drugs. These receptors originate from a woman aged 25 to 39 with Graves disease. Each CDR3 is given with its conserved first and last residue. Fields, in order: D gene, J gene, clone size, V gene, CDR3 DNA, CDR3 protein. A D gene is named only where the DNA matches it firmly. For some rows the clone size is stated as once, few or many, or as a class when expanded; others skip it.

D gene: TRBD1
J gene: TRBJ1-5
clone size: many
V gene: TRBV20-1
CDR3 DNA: TGCAGTGCTAGGGACAGGGGAGGGCAGCCCCAGCATTTT
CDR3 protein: CSARDRGGQPQHF

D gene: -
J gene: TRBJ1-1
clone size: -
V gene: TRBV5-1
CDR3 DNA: TGCGCCAGCAGCTTGGCCCTGACCACTGAAGCTTTCTTT
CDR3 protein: CASSLALTTEAFF

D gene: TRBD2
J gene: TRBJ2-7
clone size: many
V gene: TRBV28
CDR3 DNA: TGTGCCAGCAGTTTAGGCCTCGAGACTAGCGGGAGGACCTACGAGCAGTACTTC
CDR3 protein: CASSLGLETSGRTYEQYF

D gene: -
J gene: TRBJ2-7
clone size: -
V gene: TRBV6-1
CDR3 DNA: TGTGCCAGCTCTCGCTCCTCCGAGCAGTACTTC
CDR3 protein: CASSRSSEQYF

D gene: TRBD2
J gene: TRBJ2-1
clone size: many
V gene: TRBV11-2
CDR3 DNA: TGTGCCAGCAGCCTGGTACTAGCGAGATACAATGAGCAGTTCTTC
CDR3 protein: CASSLVLARYNEQFF

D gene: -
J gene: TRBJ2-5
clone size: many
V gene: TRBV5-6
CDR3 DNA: TGTGCCAGCAGTTCCGTCACCGGGTCAAGACAAGAGACCCAGTACTTC
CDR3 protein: CASSSVTGSRQETQYF

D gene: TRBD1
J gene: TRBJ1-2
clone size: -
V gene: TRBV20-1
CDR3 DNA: TGCAGTTCCACAGGGGGCGCAAACTATGGCTACACCTTC
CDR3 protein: CSSTGGANYGYTF

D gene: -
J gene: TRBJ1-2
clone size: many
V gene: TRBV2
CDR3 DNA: TGTGCCAGCAGTGAAGCGACGGAGTGGGCGGGGAGGTATGGCTACACCTTC
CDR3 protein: CASSEATEWAGRYGYTF

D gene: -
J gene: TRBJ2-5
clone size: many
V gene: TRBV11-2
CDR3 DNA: TGTGCCAGTGCACCCGACGACGCGGGGCAAGAGACCCAGTACTTC
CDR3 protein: CASAPDDAGQETQYF

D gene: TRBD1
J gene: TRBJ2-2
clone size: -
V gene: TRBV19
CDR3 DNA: TGTGCCAGTAGTATCCGGGACAGGGGGCACACCGGGGGGCTGTTTTTT
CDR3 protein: CASSIRDRGHTGGLFF

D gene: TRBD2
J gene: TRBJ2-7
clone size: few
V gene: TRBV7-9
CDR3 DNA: TGTGCCAGCTCCATCGGGACTAGCGGAGGGGAGCAGTACTTC
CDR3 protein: CASSIGTSGGEQYF

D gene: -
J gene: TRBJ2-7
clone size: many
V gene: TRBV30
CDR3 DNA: TGTGCCTGGAGTTCCCGTTCCGAGCAGTACTTC
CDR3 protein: CAWSSRSEQYF

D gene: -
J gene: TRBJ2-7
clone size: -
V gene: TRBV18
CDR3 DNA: TGTGCCAGCTCACCACTCTTTGGGACTCGGACTGAAAGCTCCTACGAGCAGTACTTC
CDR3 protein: CASSPLFGTRTESSYEQYF

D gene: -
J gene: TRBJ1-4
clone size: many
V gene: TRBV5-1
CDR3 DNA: TGCGCCAGCAGCCCATCACCTGCAACTAATGAAAAACTGTTTTTT
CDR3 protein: CASSPSPATNEKLFF

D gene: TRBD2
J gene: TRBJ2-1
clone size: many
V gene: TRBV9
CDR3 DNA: TGTGCCAGCAGCTTCAGACTAGCGGGAGGCGCTGAGCAGTTCTTC
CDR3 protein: CASSFRLAGGAEQFF

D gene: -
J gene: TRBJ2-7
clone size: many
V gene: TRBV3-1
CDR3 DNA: TGTGCCAGCAGCCATCAGGGGTCCTACGAGCAGTACTTC
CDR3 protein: CASSHQGSYEQYF

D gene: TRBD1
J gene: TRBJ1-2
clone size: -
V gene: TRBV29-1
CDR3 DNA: TGCAGCGTTGAAGATACAGACAGGGGGTATTGGGATGGCTACACCTTC
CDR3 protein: CSVEDTDRGYWDGYTF

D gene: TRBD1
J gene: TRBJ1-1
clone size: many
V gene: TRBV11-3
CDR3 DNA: TGTGCCAGCAGCTACGATTCGGGACAGGGGGCTGAAGCTTTCTTT
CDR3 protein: CASSYDSGQGAEAFF

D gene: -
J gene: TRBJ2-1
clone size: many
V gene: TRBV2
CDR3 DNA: TGTGCCAGCAGCGCAAGGGCTATATTAGGCAATGAGCAGTTCTTC
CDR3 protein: CASSARAILGNEQFF

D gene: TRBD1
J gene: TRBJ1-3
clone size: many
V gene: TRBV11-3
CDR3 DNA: TGTGCCAGCAGCTTAGATTCAGGGACAGAGGAGAGATCTGGAAACACCATATATTTT
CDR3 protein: CASSLDSGTEERSGNTIYF

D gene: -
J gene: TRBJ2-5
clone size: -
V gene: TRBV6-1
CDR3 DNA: TGTGCCTGCAGGGCGGAAGAGACCCAGTACTTC
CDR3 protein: CACRAEETQYF

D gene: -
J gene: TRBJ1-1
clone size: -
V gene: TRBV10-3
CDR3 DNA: TGTGCCACCACCCAGGGCGTGAACACTGAAGCTTTCTTT
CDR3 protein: CATTQGVNTEAFF

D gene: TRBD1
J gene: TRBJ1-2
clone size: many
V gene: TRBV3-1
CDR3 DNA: TGTGCCAGCAGCCAAGCAACAGGGGGCGGCTATGGCTACACCTTC
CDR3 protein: CASSQATGGGYGYTF

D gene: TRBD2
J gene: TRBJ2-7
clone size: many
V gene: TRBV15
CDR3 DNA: TGTGCCACCAGCTTAGGACTAGCGGGTTCCTACGAGCAGTACTTC
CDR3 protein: CATSLGLAGSYEQYF

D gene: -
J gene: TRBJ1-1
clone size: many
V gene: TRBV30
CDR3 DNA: TGTGCCTGGAGTGTAGGGTGGAACACTGAAGCTTTCTTT
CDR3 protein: CAWSVGWNTEAFF

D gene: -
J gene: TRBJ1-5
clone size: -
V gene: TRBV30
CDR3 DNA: TGTGCCTGGAGTACAGTAAAAGGGAATCAGCCCCAGCATTTT
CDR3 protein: CAWSTVKGNQPQHF

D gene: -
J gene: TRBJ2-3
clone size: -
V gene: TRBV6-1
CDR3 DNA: TGTGCCAGCAGCCAAGTGGCCGATACGCAGTATTTT
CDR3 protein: CASSQVADTQYF

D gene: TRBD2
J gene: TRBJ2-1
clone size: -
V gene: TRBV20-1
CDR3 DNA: TGCAGTGCGCCGAATAGCGGGAGAGGCGACAATGAGCAGTTCTTC
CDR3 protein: CSAPNSGRGDNEQFF

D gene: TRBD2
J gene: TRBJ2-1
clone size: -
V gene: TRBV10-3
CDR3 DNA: TGTGCCATCAGTGAGTCGACGGGACTAGCGGACAATGAGCAGTTCTTC
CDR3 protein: CAISESTGLADNEQFF

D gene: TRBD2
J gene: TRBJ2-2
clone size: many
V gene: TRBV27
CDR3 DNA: TGTGCCAGCAGTTTTTTGGGGATAGCGGGAGGGAACACCGGGGAGCTGTTTTTT
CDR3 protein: CASSFLGIAGGNTGELFF

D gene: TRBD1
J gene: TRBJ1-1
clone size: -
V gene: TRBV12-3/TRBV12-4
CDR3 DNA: TGTGCCAGCACCGCGGGACAGAAAGCTTTCTTT
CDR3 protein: CASTAGQKAFF

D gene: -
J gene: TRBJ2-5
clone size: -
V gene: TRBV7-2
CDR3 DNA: TGTGCCAGCAGCTTGAGGGGGCAGGTCGGGGAGGCCCAGTACTTC
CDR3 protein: CASSLRGQVGEAQYF

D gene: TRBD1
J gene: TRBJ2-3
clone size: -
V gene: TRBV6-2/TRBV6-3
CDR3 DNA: TGTGCCAGCAGTTACTCTATAGGGACAGGGAATTGGGGAGATACGCAGTATTTT
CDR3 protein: CASSYSIGTGNWGDTQYF

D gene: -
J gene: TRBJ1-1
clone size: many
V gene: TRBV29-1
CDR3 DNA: TGCAGCGTTGCACAGGACAACACTGAAGCTTTCTTT
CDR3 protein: CSVAQDNTEAFF

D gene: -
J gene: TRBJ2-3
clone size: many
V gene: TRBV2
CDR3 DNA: TGTGCCAGCAGTGAAGAGGGCAAGGGCACAGATACGCAGTATTTT
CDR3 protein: CASSEEGKGTDTQYF

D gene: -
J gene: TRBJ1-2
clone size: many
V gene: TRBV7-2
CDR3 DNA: TGTGCCAGCAGCCGGCGGGGGAGCAGCTATGGCTACACCTTC
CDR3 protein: CASSRRGSSYGYTF

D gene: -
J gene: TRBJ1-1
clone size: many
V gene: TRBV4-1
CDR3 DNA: TGCGCTTCTGTACAGACAGATATGGGAATCATGAGCACTGAAGCTTTCTTT
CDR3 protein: CASVQTDMGIMSTEAFF

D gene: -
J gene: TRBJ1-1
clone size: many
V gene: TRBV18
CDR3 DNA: TGTGCCAGCTCACCATCTCTTACAAGGACGAACACTGAAGCTTTCTTT
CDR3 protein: CASSPSLTRTNTEAFF

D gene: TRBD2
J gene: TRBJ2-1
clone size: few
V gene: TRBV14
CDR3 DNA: TGTGCCAGCAGCCATCGTCGGTTGCTAGCGGGAGGGCCGATCAATGAGCAGTTCTTC
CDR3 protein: CASSHRRLLAGGPINEQFF

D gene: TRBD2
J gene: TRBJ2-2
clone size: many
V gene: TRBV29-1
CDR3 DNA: TGCAGCGTTGGGGGACTAGCGGGAGTCACCGGGGAGCTGTTTTTT
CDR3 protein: CSVGGLAGVTGELFF

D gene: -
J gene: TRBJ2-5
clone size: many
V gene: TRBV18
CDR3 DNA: TGTGCCAGCTGGAAGGGGGGGTCCCAAGAGACCCAGTACTTC
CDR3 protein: CASWKGGSQETQYF

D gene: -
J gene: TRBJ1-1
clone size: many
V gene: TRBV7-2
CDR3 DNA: TGTGCCAGCAGCTTAGCCCAGGGAGACACTGAAGCTTTCTTT
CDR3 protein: CASSLAQGDTEAFF

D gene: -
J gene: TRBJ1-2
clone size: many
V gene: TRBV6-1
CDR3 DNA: TGTGCCAGCGGGCCCATACGGTGGGAAATCTATGGCTACACCTTC
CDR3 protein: CASGPIRWEIYGYTF

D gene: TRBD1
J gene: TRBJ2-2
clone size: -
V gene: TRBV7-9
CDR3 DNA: TGTGCCAGCAGACGCTGGGACAGGGGAGCCTCGAACACCGGGGAGCTGTGTTTT
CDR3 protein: CASRRWDRGASNTGELCF

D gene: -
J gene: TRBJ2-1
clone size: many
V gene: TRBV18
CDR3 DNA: TGTGCCAGCTCACCAGATGACCTGGGACCAGGATACAATGAGCAGTTCTTC
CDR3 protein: CASSPDDLGPGYNEQFF

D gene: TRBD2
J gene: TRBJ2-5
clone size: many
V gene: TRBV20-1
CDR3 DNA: TGCAGTGCTAGAGTAGCGGGAGTTCTTCGGAGTCTTGAGACCCAGTACTTC
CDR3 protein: CSARVAGVLRSLETQYF

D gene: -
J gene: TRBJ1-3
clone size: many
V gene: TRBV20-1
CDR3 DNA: TGCAGTGCTAGAGATCAGGGTACATCTGGAAACACCATATATTTT
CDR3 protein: CSARDQGTSGNTIYF

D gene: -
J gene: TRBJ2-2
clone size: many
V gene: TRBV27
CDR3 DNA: TGTGCCAGCAAGGCAGGGGACACCGGGGAGCTGTTTTTT
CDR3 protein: CASKAGDTGELFF